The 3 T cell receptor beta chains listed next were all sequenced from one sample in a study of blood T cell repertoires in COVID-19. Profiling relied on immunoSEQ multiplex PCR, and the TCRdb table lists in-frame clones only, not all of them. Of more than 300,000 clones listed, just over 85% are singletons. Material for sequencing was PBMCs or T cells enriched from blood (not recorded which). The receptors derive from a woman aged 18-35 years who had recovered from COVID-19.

The CDR3 nucleotides read TGTGCCTGGAGTGTACGGCAGAGGGAAGCTTTCTTT. Translated, it gives CAWSVRQREAFF. The chain employs TRBV30 and TRBJ1-1; D remains ambiguous. Looked up from germline, CDR1 is GTSNPN and CDR2 is SVGIG (reference sequence). The CDR3 loop spans 12 amino acids. V was clipped by 0 bases and J by 8 bases, with 10 bases between them.

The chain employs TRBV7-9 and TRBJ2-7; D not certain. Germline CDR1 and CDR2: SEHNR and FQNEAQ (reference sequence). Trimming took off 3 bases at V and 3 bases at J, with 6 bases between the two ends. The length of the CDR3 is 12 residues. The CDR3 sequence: CASSFTVYEQYF. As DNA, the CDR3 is TGTGCCAGCAGCTTTACAGTCTACGAGCAGTACTTC.

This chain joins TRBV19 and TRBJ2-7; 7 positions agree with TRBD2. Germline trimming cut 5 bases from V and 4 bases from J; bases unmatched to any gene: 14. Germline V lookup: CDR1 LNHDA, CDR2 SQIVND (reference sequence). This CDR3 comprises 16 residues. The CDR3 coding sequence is TGTGCCAGTAGTGGTCCGGGAGGATTCCTACTATACGAGCAGTACTTC. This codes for CASSGPGGFLLYEQYF.